The present T cell receptor (beta chain) was sequenced within a study of early T cells in non-severe SARS-CoV-2 infection. This CDR3 is 14 amino acids long. Trimming left V 2 bases short and J 2 bases short, with 7 bases between. CDR1 MNHNS and CDR2 SASEGT come from the germline V gene. TCRdb passed the 5' RACE reads through MiXCR, listing each CDR3 protein once. The table shows about 52,000 distinct CDR3 sequences, with just over 8% occurring only once. This clonotype was seen many times. The sequencing sample was made of whole blood. The chain links TRBV6-1 to TRBJ1-5; D not certain. This sequence originates from an adult who was a healthcare worker with PCR-confirmed SARS-CoV-2 infection or an uninfected control (not recorded which). The CDR3 is CASSESRGNQPQHF. The CDR3 DNA reads TGTGCCAGCAGTGAATCTAGGGGCAATCAGCCCCAGCATTTT.